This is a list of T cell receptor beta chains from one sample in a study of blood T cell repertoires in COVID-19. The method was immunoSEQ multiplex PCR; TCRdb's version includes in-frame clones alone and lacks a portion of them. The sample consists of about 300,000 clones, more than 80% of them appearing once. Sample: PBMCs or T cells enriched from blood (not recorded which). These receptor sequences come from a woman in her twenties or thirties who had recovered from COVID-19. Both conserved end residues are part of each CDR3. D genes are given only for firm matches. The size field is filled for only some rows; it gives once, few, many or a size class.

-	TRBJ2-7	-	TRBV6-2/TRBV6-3	CASTPLGDSYEQYF	TGTGCCAGCACCCCTCTCGGGGATTCCTACGAGCAGTACTTC
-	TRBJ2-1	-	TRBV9	CASSTLAIRGNEQFF	TGTGCCAGCAGCACGCTAGCGATCCGGGGGAATGAGCAGTTCTTC
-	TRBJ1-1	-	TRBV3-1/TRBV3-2	CASSQENAGMNTEAFF	TGTGCCAGCAGCCAAGAGAACGCAGGGATGAACACTGAAGCTTTCTTT
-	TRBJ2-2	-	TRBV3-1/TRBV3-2	CASQRSEAGELFF	TGTGCCAGCCAGAGATCGGAGGCCGGGGAGCTGTTTTTT
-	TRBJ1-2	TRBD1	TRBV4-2	CASSQDTGEEGYTF	TGTGCCAGCAGCCAAGACACAGGGGAAGAAGGCTACACCTTC
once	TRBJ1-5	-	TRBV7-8	CASSPRNGDGYSNQPQHF	TGTGCCAGCAGCCCACGAAACGGGGATGGCTATAGCAATCAGCCCCAGCATTTT
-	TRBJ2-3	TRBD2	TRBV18	CASSPLGAGGTDTQYF	TGTGCCAGCTCACCCCTGGGAGCGGGAGGAACAGATACGCAGTATTTT
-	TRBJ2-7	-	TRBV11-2	CASSPRSPEGNEQYF	TGTGCCAGCAGCCCCCGTTCCCCCGAGGGAAACGAGCAGTACTTC
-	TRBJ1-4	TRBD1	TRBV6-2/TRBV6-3	CASSYSAGQGATNEKLFF	TGTGCCAGCAGTTACTCGGCGGGACAGGGAGCAACTAATGAAAAACTGTTTTTT
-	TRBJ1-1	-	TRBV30	CAWRKTANTEAFF	TGTGCCTGGAGAAAGACAGCTAACACTGAAGCTTTCTTT
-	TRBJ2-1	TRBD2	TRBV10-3	CAISESSGSSSYNEQFF	TGTGCCATCAGTGAGTCTAGCGGGAGTAGCTCCTACAATGAGCAGTTCTTC
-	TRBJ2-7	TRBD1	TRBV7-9	CASRGQGADEQYF	TGTGCCAGCAGGGGACAGGGGGCAGACGAGCAGTACTTC
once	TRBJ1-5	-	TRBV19	CASSRTENQPQHF	TGTGCCAGTAGTAGGACAGAAAATCAGCCCCAGCATTTT
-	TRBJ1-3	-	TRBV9	CASGQNTIYF	TGTGCCAGCGGGCAAAACACCATATATTTT
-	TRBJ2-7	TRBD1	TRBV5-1	CASSLGTGQVLIYEQYF	TGCGCCAGCAGCTTAGGCACCGGACAGGTATTAATTTACGAGCAGTACTTC
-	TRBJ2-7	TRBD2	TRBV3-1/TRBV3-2	CASSQESGRMYEQYF	TGTGCCAGCAGCCAAGAAAGCGGGAGGATGTACGAGCAGTACTTC
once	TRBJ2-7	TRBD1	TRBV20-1	CSASSGQGSNEQYF	TGCAGTGCTAGTTCTGGACAGGGAAGTAACGAGCAGTACTTC
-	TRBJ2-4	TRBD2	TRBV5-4	CASSFGLAGGSGNIQYF	TGTGCCAGCAGCTTTGGTCTAGCGGGAGGGTCTGGGAACATTCAGTACTTC
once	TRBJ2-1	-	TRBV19	CASSMSGESYNEQFF	TGTGCCAGTAGTATGTCTGGTGAGTCCTACAATGAGCAGTTCTTC
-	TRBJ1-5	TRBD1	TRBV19	CASSIPGGGNQPQHF	TGTGCCAGTAGTATCCCAGGGGGTGGCAATCAGCCCCAGCATTTT
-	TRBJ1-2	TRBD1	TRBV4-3	CASSQDQQGTYGYTF	TGCGCCAGCAGCCAAGATCAACAGGGGACCTATGGCTACACCTTC
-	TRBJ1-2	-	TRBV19	CASNPRENYGYTF	TGTGCCAGTAACCCCCGGGAAAACTATGGCTACACCTTC